A single sample gave rise to the 16 T cell receptor beta chains below, sequenced in a study of blood T cell repertoires in COVID-19 (dated by TCRdb to about 2020). The library came from the immunoSEQ multiplex PCR assay. TCRdb took over this immuneACCESS table, retaining in-frame rearrangements with V and J assigned. Such tables are incomplete; in checked studies, under half of the missing clones stem from an unresolved V gene, and the remainder is unexplained. In this sample the table shows some 78,000 clones, 80% to 95% of which occur a single time. About 1% of the sample lies in the top ten. Specimen: peripheral blood. Receptor source: a woman aged 45 to 65 in a cohort sampled during active COVID-19.

The J gene is TRBJ2-3, the V gene TRBV9; possible D gene TRBD1, 5 bases. Looked up from germline, CDR1 is SGDLS and CDR2 is YYNGEE. This CDR3 comprises 13 residues. Trimming stripped 5 bases from V and 5 bases from J, with 12 bases between. In nucleotides, the CDR3 is TGTGCCAGCAGGGGGCAGTTCGTAGATACGCAGTATTTT. It specifies CASRGQFVDTQYF.

This sequence joins TRBV4-1 and TRBJ2-1; D is possibly TRBD1 (6 bases). Deletions cut 0 bases from V and 9 bases from J, with 15 bases between. Germline V gene data show CDR1 as MGHRA and CDR2 as YSYEKL. The CDR3 totals 15 residues. The CDR3 DNA reads as TGCGCCAGCAGCCAAGAGTGGGGGCCCCTCGGTGAGCAGTTCTTC. Translated: CASSQEWGPLGEQFF.

This rearrangement joins TRBV28 to TRBJ1-5; D gene unclear. Per the germline V gene, CDR1 is MDHEN and CDR2 is SYDVKM. This CDR3 has 14 amino acids. Trimming left V 8 bases short and J 3 bases short, with 14 bases between. CDR3 nucleotide sequence: TGTGCCAGCCTCGACACGCTACTCAATCAGCCCCAGCATTTT. Protein sequence: CASLDTLLNQPQHF.

The chain recombines TRBV27 with TRBJ2-2; D is possibly TRBD1 (5 bases). V was shortened by 1 base and J by 4 bases, with 7 bases between the two germline ends. CDR3 length: 14 residues. From germline, CDR1 is MNHEY and CDR2 SMNVEV (reference sequence). CDR3 residues: CASSLFRGTGELFF. In nucleotides, the CDR3 is TGTGCCAGCAGTTTATTTAGGGGCACCGGGGAGCTGTTTTTT.

In its sample, this clone was seen once. V is TRBV9 and J is TRBJ1-1; D possibly corresponds to TRBD1 (5 bases). The CDR3 is 15 amino acids. Trimming took 2 bases from V and 0 from J, leaving 11 bases between them. The germline V gene encodes CDR1 SGDLS and CDR2 YYNGEE. Here the CDR3 DNA reads TGTGCCAGCAGCGTGACGGGACTTATGAACACTGAAGCTTTCTTT. Residues: CASSVTGLMNTEAFF.

The chain employs TRBV27 and TRBJ1-2; D is perhaps TRBD1 (5 bases). The CDR3 has 16 amino acids. CDR1 and CDR2 (germline): MNHEY, SMNVEV (reference sequence). V lost 2 bases and J lost 5, with 18 bases in between. The CDR3 region has the DNA TGTGCCAGCAGTTTAAGTAGCCCCGGGGGGGGGTATGGCTACACCTTC. Encoded protein: CASSLSSPGGGYGYTF.

DNA of the CDR3: TGTGCCAGCAGCTTGGGACTCCGTGGGGAGGCTTTCTTT. This gives the protein CASSLGLRGEAFF. The rearrangement joins TRBV7-2 to TRBJ1-1, with D possibly TRBD1 on 5 matching bases. Deletions cut 3 bases from V and 11 bases from J, with 16 bases between. This CDR3 region has 13 residues. The V gene's germline CDR1 is SGHTA and CDR2 FQGNSA.

This clone came up a few times. V and J are TRBV28 and TRBJ1-2; D ambiguous. The CDR3 runs to 12 residues. Germline lookup yields CDR1 MDHEN and CDR2 SYDVKM. Trimming left V 8 bases short and J 3 bases short, with 10 bases between. The CDR3 here is CASLRRDYGYTF. The CDR3 DNA follows: TGTGCCAGCCTCCGGCGGGACTATGGCTACACCTTC.

The chain employs TRBV21-1 and TRBJ1-6; the table assigns TRBD1, which was not confirmed against the DNA. TRBV21-1 is tagged as a pseudogene. The CDR3 is 16 amino acids. In DNA, the CDR3 is TGTGCCAGCAGCAACGCGACAGGGGGGAAAAATTCACCCCTCCACTTT. It encodes CASSNATGGKNSPLHF.

The rearrangement links TRBV5-1 to TRBJ2-2, with 8 bases identical to TRBD2. The CDR3 has 15 amino acids. The J segment lost 5 bases and the V segment lost 5 bases, leaving 8 bases of the junction unmatched. The germline CDR1 and CDR2 sequences are SGHRS and YFSETQ. DNA of the CDR3: TGCGCCAGCAGACAAGCGGGAGTTGATACCGGGGAGCTGTTTTTT. The encoded protein is CASRQAGVDTGELFF.

This chain joins TRBV20-1 and TRBJ1-1; 7 bases fit TRBD1. The germline V gene encodes CDR1 DFQATT and CDR2 SNEGSKA (reference sequence). The CDR3 is 11 residues long. Unmatched junction bases numbered 4, after V lost 8 bases and J lost 4 bases. In DNA form, the CDR3 reads TGCAGTTTGGACAGGCTCACTGAAGCTTTCTTT. This codes for CSLDRLTEAFF.

The chain is built from TRBV5-1 and TRBJ2-1; a possible D gene is TRBD2 (6 bases). CDR1 and CDR2 from the germline V gene are SGHRS and YFSETQ. The CDR3 consists of 15 residues. Trimming took off 3 bases at V and 4 bases at J, with 14 bases between the two ends. Written as DNA, the CDR3 is TGCGCCAGCAGCTCACCGGGGGTGGAATACAATGAGCAGTTCTTC. As protein: CASSSPGVEYNEQFF.

V usage is TRBV10-3 and J usage is TRBJ2-7; no clear D. V was trimmed by 4 bases and J by 7 bases, leaving 11 bases between them. The CDR3 sequence is 12 residues long. Germline values: CDR1 ENHRY, CDR2 SYGVKD. The CDR3 coding sequence is TGTGCCATCAGTGGCCCCCCCCAGGAGCAGTACTTC. It specifies CAISGPPQEQYF.

The genes are TRBV4-1 and TRBJ2-7; D is uncertain. Trimming cost V 3 bases and J 3 bases, with 21 bases left between them. The CDR3 covers 17 residues. CDR1 and CDR2 (germline): MGHRA, YSYEKL. Written as DNA, the CDR3 is TGCGCCAGCAGCCAGCACCCCCCGGCAGGAACCAACTACGAGCAGTACTTC. Its protein is CASSQHPPAGTNYEQYF.

The chain recombines TRBV24-1 with TRBJ1-6; D gene unclear. From germline, CDR1 is KGHDR and CDR2 SFDVKD. The CDR3 length is 14 residues. With 5 bases removed from V and 7 bases from J, the gap between germline ends came to 11 bases. For the CDR3, the DNA is TGTGCCACCAGTGCGGGTGGTGGGAATTCACCCCTCCACTTT. It encodes CATSAGGGNSPLHF.

V gene TRBV6-2 or TRBV6-3 combines with J gene TRBJ2-1; the match to TRBD2 covers 10 bases. Germline V lookup: CDR1 MNHEY, CDR2 SVGEGT. The junction had 12 bases not matched to a gene; V was cut back by 5 bases and J by 5 bases. The CDR3 consists of 17 residues. The CDR3 loop reads CASSQIAGLAEDNEQFF. The CDR3 DNA reads as TGTGCCAGCAGTCAAATCGCTGGACTAGCGGAAGACAATGAGCAGTTCTTC.